These 23 T cell receptor beta chains share one sample of origin, sequenced in a study of neurological immune-mediated disorders. The time point was: longitudinal time-point 3. Each CDR3 protein gets one entry after TCRdb re-called the 5' RACE reads with MiXCR. The sample includes roughly 100,000 distinct CDR3 sequences, more than 10% of them seen just once. Sequenced input: PBMCs. The origin of the receptors is a female donor with HTLV-1-associated myelopathy (HAM/TSP).

This clonotype has a count of ten or more. J is TRBJ2-5 and V is TRBV20-1; 9 bases match TRBD2. Trimming at V came to 3 bases and at J to 1 base, leaving 3 bases not matched to a gene. Germline lookup yields CDR1 DFQATT and CDR2 SNEGSKA (reference sequence). This CDR3 has 14 residues. CDR3 in DNA: TGCAGTGCTAGGCGCGGGGGGGCCCAAGAGACCCAGTACTTC. Translation gives CSARRGGAQETQYF.

This clonotype was detected only a few times. The genes are TRBV20-1 and TRBJ2-7; 9 bases map to TRBD2. After removal of 0 bases from V and 5 bases from J, the junction contained 11 bases not matched to a gene. Germline loops: CDR1 DFQATT, CDR2 SNEGSKA (reference sequence). The CDR3 is made up of 16 amino acids. CDR3 in DNA: TGCAGTGCTAGAGACCCCGGGGGTAGCGGGGGACACGAGCAGTACTTC. It encodes CSARDPGGSGGHEQYF.

This clonotype was recorded many times. The chain recombines TRBV6-2 or TRBV6-3 with TRBJ2-3; D uncertain. The germline gives CDR1 MNHEY, CDR2 SVGEGT. V lost 4 bases to trimming and J lost 7 bases, with 15 bases between them. The CDR3 spans 14 residues. The CDR3 region is CASSSRTVLHTQYF. CDR3 coding DNA: TGTGCCAGCAGTTCAAGGACGGTCCTTCATACGCAGTATTTT.

This clonotype was seen a handful of times. The chain joins TRBV12-3 or TRBV12-4 to TRBJ1-1; possibly TRBD1 for D (6 bases). The ends were cut back, 8 bases at V and 4 bases at J, with 17 bases in the middle. CDR3 length equals 14 residues. The CDR3 DNA reads as TGTGCCAGCCAGCCCGGGGCCAGGGGCACTGAAGCTTTCTTT. Its translation is CASQPGARGTEAFF.

This clonotype was counted ten times or more. The rearrangement uses TRBV20-1 and TRBJ1-1, with D unclear. The length of the CDR3 is 11 residues. Germline lookup yields CDR1 DFQATT and CDR2 SNEGSKA (reference sequence). Trimming left V 6 bases short and J 1 base short, with 6 bases between. CDR3 nucleotides: TGCAGTGCAAGAAGGAACACTGAAGCTTTCTTT. It codes for CSARRNTEAFF.

This clonotype was picked up many times. V is TRBV7-6 and J is TRBJ2-1; D remains ambiguous. Trimming took 5 bases from V and 10 from J, leaving 9 bases between them. In germline, CDR1 is SGHVS, CDR2 FNYEAQ. This CDR3 spans 11 amino acids. The CDR3 sequence: CASSGSKEQFF. The CDR3 coding sequence is TGTGCCAGCAGCGGCTCTAAGGAGCAGTTCTTC.

This rearrangement joins TRBV29-1 to TRBJ2-1; the D is unclear. The CDR3 loop spans 15 amino acids. CDR1 and CDR2 from the germline V gene are SQVTM and ANQGSEA. Trimming cost V 4 bases and J 2 bases, with 15 bases left between them. CDR3 nucleotide sequence: TGCAGCGTTGCCAACCGAACACGACCCTACAATGAGCAGTTCTTC. Translated: CSVANRTRPYNEQFF.

This clonotype was detected many times. This chain connects TRBV7-9 to TRBJ1-1; the match to TRBD1 covers 7 bases. The germline V gene encodes CDR1 SEHNR and CDR2 FQNEAQ (reference sequence). The trim removed 1 base at V and 4 bases at J, leaving 6 bases unmatched. This CDR3 is 15 amino acids long. CDR3 sequence reads: CASSLGRGGGTEAFF. The CDR3 DNA reads TGTGCCAGCAGCTTAGGTAGAGGGGGCGGCACTGAAGCTTTCTTT.

This clonotype occurred a few times. This sequence may be a read error, since a much larger clone differs from it by one base. The V and J genes are TRBV4-1 and TRBJ2-6; D is undetermined. CDR3 length: 18 residues. CDR1 is MGHRA and CDR2 is YSYEKL in the germline V gene. CDR3 DNA: TGCGCCAGCAACCAAGATCCCCCCGTTTTCTCTGGGGCCAACGTCCTGACTTTC. Translation gives CASNQDPPVFSGANVLTF.

This clonotype was found a few times. The chain has TRBV20-1 and TRBJ1-4, with D hard to call. This CDR3 has 15 residues. Deletions cut 3 bases from V and 5 bases from J, with 16 bases between. Germline CDR1 DFQATT, CDR2 SNEGSKA (reference sequence). CDR3 sequence (DNA): TGCAGTGCTAGGAGTGCAGGCGGGCGGAATGAAAAACTGTTTTTT. As protein: CSARSAGGRNEKLFF.

The table lists this clonotype with many counts. The chain uses TRBV20-1 and TRBJ2-1; the D gene is possibly TRBD1 (6 bases). The V end lost 6 bases, the J end lost 4 bases, and 7 bases lay between the germline ends. This CDR3 comprises 11 residues. Germline CDR1 DFQATT, CDR2 SNEGSKA (reference sequence). CDR3 coding DNA: TGCAGTGCCGGACAGTACAATGAGCAGTTCTTC. It specifies CSAGQYNEQFF.

This clonotype was picked up many times. J is TRBJ1-1 and V is TRBV3-1, with TRBD1 matching over 9 bases. The CDR3 spans 14 residues. Losses at the gene ends were 7 bases for V and 2 bases for J; bases not matched to a gene: 5. From germline, CDR1 is LGHDT and CDR2 YNNKEL (reference sequence). CDR3 bases: TGTGCCAGCACCCCGACAGGGGGAAACACTGAAGCTTTCTTT. Its protein product is CASTPTGGNTEAFF.

This clonotype was observed at least ten times. V is TRBV2 and J is TRBJ2-7; TRBD1 matches 9 bases. Trimming took 11 bases from V and 6 from J; bases not matched to a gene: 11. The CDR3 loop spans 13 amino acids. In germline, CDR1 is SNHLY, CDR2 FYNNEI. The CDR3 sequence: CAGAGTGLGEQYF. Here the CDR3 DNA reads TGTGCCGGGGCCGGGACAGGGTTGGGCGAGCAGTACTTC. Full variable domain (rest looked up from reference TRBV2 and TRBJ2-7): EPEVTQTPSHQVTQMGQEVILRCVPISNHLYFYWYRQILGQKVEFLVSFYNNEISEKSEIFDDQFSVERPDGSNFTLKIRSTKLEDSAMYFCAGAGTGLGEQYFGPGTRLTVT.

This clonotype was found many times. V is TRBV3-1 and J is TRBJ2-5, with TRBD2 as a possible D gene (5 bases). Trimming took off 0 bases at V and 5 bases at J, with 13 bases between the two ends. The CDR3 has 15 residues. Germline V gene sequence: CDR1 LGHDT, CDR2 YNNKEL (reference sequence). CDR3 DNA: TGTGCCAGCAGCCAAGAAAAGGAGGACGGGGAGACCCAGTACTTC. It encodes CASSQEKEDGETQYF.

In its sample, this clonotype was seen many times. The V and J genes are TRBV20-1 and TRBJ1-2; 8 bases are a match to TRBD1. The germline CDR1 and CDR2 sequences are DFQATT and SNEGSKA (reference sequence). The CDR3 runs 16 residues. Trimming at V came to 0 bases and at J to 2 bases, leaving 8 bases not matched to a gene. The CDR3 DNA sequence: TGCAGTGCTAGAGATCCCTCGACAGGGGAGAACTATGGCTACACCTTC. It is translated as CSARDPSTGENYGYTF.

In its sample, this clonotype was seen many times. J is TRBJ2-5 and V is TRBV28; D is uncertain. Germline lookup yields CDR1 MDHEN and CDR2 SYDVKM. The CDR3 has 14 residues. Trimming removed 1 base at V and 2 bases at J, with 8 bases between. CDR3 in DNA: TGTGCCAGCAGTTTATACCGGCAGCAAGAGACCCAGTACTTC. This translates into CASSLYRQQETQYF.

Many counts were recorded for this clonotype. The chain employs TRBV28 and TRBJ2-5, with TRBD1 identical over 9 bases. The CDR3 runs to 15 residues. Trimming removed 4 bases from V and 2 bases from J; junction bases left unmatched: 5. Looked up from germline, CDR1 is MDHEN and CDR2 is SYDVKM. The CDR3: CASSSTGTGQETQYF. CDR3 in DNA: TGTGCCAGCAGTTCAACCGGGACAGGGCAAGAGACCCAGTACTTC. Supplemented by reference TRBV28 and TRBJ2-5, the full variable domain reads DVKVTQSSRYLVKRTGEKVFLECVQDMDHENMFWYRQDPGLGLRLIYFSYDVKMKEKGDIPEGYSVSREKKERFSLILESASTNQTSMYLCASSSTGTGQETQYFGPGTRLLVL.

This clonotype was recorded many times. The rearrangement links TRBV20-1 to TRBJ1-5; a possible D gene is TRBD1 (5 bases). Germline CDR1 DFQATT, CDR2 SNEGSKA (reference sequence). Trimming cost V 6 bases and J 9 bases, with 27 bases left between them. CDR3 length: 16 residues. CDR3 in DNA: TGCAGTGCGGAGGGGCAGATCCGACGAGGGGTCAGGCCCCAGCATTTT. Translation: CSAEGQIRRGVRPQHF.

This clonotype has ten or more counts. The chain joins TRBV5-1 to TRBJ2-7; D remains unclear. Germline V CDR1 and CDR2: SGHRS, YFSETQ. V gave up 0 bases and J gave up 7 bases, with 11 bases separating them. The CDR3 consists of 13 residues. CDR3 amino acids: CASSLGQAEEQYF. In nucleotides, the CDR3 is TGCGCCAGCAGCTTGGGACAAGCTGAGGAGCAGTACTTC.

This clonotype has only a few counts. The CDR3 loop is CASRAWETLTLNTEAFF. CDR3 nucleotide sequence: TGTGCCAGCAGGGCATGGGAAACACTAACTTTGAACACTGAAGCTTTCTTT. This rearrangement joins TRBV12-3 or TRBV12-4 to TRBJ1-1; D call uncertain. Trimming cost V 6 bases and J 0 bases, with 20 bases left between them. The CDR3 sequence is 17 residues long.

The chain recombines TRBV19 with TRBJ2-3; 7 bases match TRBD2. There are 17 residues in the CDR3. Germline-derived CDR1 and CDR2 are LNHDA and SQIVND (reference sequence). Losses at the gene ends were 5 bases for V and 0 bases for J; bases not matched to a gene: 11. The CDR3 region has the DNA TGTGCCAGTAGTGACAGATCAGCGGGGTTTAGCACAGATACGCAGTATTTT. Amino acid sequence: CASSDRSAGFSTDTQYF.

This clonotype was seen repeatedly, ten times or more. In DNA, the CDR3 is TGTGCCAGCAGGACGATAGGGATTTTATCCTACGAGCAGTACTTC. Its translation is CASRTIGILSYEQYF. This chain joins TRBV28 and TRBJ2-7; D ambiguous. CDR1 MDHEN and CDR2 SYDVKM come from the germline V gene. V shed 6 bases and J shed 1 base, with 16 bases lying between them. This CDR3 contains 15 residues. The variable domain in full, with the rest retrieved from reference TRBV28 and TRBJ2-7, is DVKVTQSSRYLVKRTGEKVFLECVQDMDHENMFWYRQDPGLGLRLIYFSYDVKMKEKGDIPEGYSVSREKKERFSLILESASTNQTSMYLCASRTIGILSYEQYFGPGTRLTVT.

This clonotype was seen ten or more times. V is TRBV27 and J is TRBJ1-1; possibly TRBD1 for D (6 bases). V was clipped by 8 bases and J by 8 bases, with 12 bases between them. There are 11 residues in the CDR3. Germline V gene data show CDR1 as MNHEY and CDR2 as SMNVEV (reference sequence). The CDR3 here is CASGGGGEAFF. CDR3 nucleotides: TGTGCCAGCGGGGGCGGGGGCGAAGCTTTCTTT.